The 15 T cell receptor beta chains presented below share a single source sample, sequenced in a study of blood T cells in healthy people across ages (dated by TCRdb to 2014 to 2015). Library prep was done by 5' RACE. Sequencing used an Illumina HiSeq 2500. The second PCR ran for roughly 7 to 12 cycles and used a J-beta primer mix along with a sample-barcoded 5' primer. TCRdb reanalyzed the raw reads on its own, using fastp at Q25 for trimming and MiXCR for clone calling, and kept in-frame beta chains. Entries that share a CDR3 protein sequence are merged under the most common genes and DNA. The sample table contains some 1.5 million distinct CDR3 sequences; only one count was recorded for 42% of them. The ten largest clones represent approximately 4% of the sample. Input material: blood. Source of these receptors: a woman under 30 in good health.

The chain joins TRBV20-1 to TRBJ2-1, with unresolved D. The CDR3 is 13 residues long. CDR1 and CDR2 (germline): DFQATT, SNEGSKA (reference sequence). Trimming cost V 7 bases and J 5 bases, with 15 bases left between them. The CDR3 protein is CSVPVRRDNEQFF. The CDR3 DNA reads TGCAGTGTTCCGGTCCGAAGGGACAATGAGCAGTTCTTC.

The chain uses TRBV6-5 and TRBJ2-7; the D call may be TRBD1 or TRBD2 (6 bases each). The ends were cut back, 8 bases at V and 2 bases at J, with 13 bases in the middle. Looked up from germline, CDR1 is MNHEY and CDR2 is SVGAGI. The CDR3 is made up of 13 amino acids. This CDR3 is CASRGQVTYEQYF. Written as DNA, the CDR3 is TGTGCCAGCCGGGGGCAGGTAACCTACGAGCAGTACTTC.

The rearrangement links TRBV29-1 to TRBJ1-1; 8 bases align to TRBD1. J was trimmed by 8 bases and V by 6 bases; bases with no gene match: 2. Germline CDR1 and CDR2: SQVTM and ANQGSEA. The length of the CDR3 is 10 residues. The CDR3 bases are TGCAGCGTCGGACAGGGAGAAGCTTTCTTT. This gives the protein CSVGQGEAFF.

The chain uses TRBV4-3 and TRBJ2-1; 8 bases fit TRBD2. The V gene's germline CDR1 is LGHNA and CDR2 YSLEER. J lost 3 bases, V lost 1 base, and 5 bases had no gene match. CDR3 length: 16 amino acids. CDR3 coding DNA: TGCGCCAGCAGCCAAGGTCCCACTAGCGGCTACAATGAGCAGTTCTTC. It yields the protein CASSQGPTSGYNEQFF.

This clonotype turned up a few times. The chain couples TRBV2 to TRBJ1-5; 7 bases map to TRBD1. The CDR3 spans 14 residues. V was clipped by 7 bases and J by 4 bases; unmatched bases: 7. Germline V gives CDR1 SNHLY, CDR2 FYNNEI. The CDR3 reads CASNRDRRNQPQHF. The DNA for the CDR3 is TGTGCCAGCAATAGGGACAGAAGAAATCAGCCCCAGCATTTT.

The chain recombines TRBV12-5 with TRBJ2-6, with 7 nucleotides matching TRBD1. Unmatched junction bases numbered 9, after V lost 7 bases and J lost 0 bases. CDR3 length: 17 residues. The germline gives CDR1 LGHNT, CDR2 FRNRAP. The CDR3 sequence: CASAPGQPRSGANVLTF. CDR3 DNA sequence: TGTGCTAGTGCACCGGGACAGCCCCGCTCTGGGGCCAACGTCCTGACTTTC.

To note about this clonotype: Compared with germline, one end of the junction differs, possibly owing to a read error. The chain carries TRBV20-1 and TRBJ1-2; D gene unclear. Germline V gene data show CDR1 as DFQATT and CDR2 as SNEGSKA (reference sequence). The CDR3 length is 12 residues. DNA of the CDR3: TGCAGTGCTAGTGTTTTAAACTATGGCCACACCTTC. Translated, it gives CSASVLNYGHTF.

About this clonotype itself: One junction end disagrees with the germline gene, perhaps due to a read error. The chain combines TRBV7-2 with TRBJ1-1; D gene ambiguous. Germline assignment: CDR1 SGHTA and CDR2 FQGNSA. The CDR3 contains 14 residues. CDR3 coding DNA: TGTGCCAGCAGCTCCGGACGGCTGAACGCTGAAGCTTTCTTT. This sequence encodes CASSSGRLNAEAFF.

The chain recombines TRBV5-1 with TRBJ1-6; 8 bases are a match to TRBD1. This CDR3 comprises 15 residues. The junction had 13 bases not matched to a gene; V was cut back by 7 bases and J by 10 bases. Germline CDR1 SGHRS, CDR2 YFSETQ. CDR3 nucleotide sequence: TGCGCCAGCGGCCTAACCGGACAGGGTCGGTCACCCCTCCACTTT. Its protein product is CASGLTGQGRSPLHF.

The V and J genes are TRBV4-3 and TRBJ2-1, with 10 bases matching TRBD1. Germline trimming cut 3 bases from V and 3 bases from J; bases unmatched to any gene: 2. The CDR3 totals 15 residues. Germline values: CDR1 LGHNA, CDR2 YSLEER. The CDR3 is CASSQTGGFYNEQFF. DNA of the CDR3: TGCGCCAGCAGCCAGACAGGGGGCTTCTACAATGAGCAGTTCTTC.

This clonotype was seen a few times. The chain couples TRBV12-5 to TRBJ2-7, with D perhaps given as TRBD1 or TRBD2 (5 bases each). The germline CDR1 and CDR2 sequences are LGHNT and FRNRAP. CDR3 size: 13 residues. The germline V and J ends were trimmed by 6 bases and 2 bases, with 11 bases remaining between them. The CDR3, as DNA: TGTGCTAGTGGCCGAGGGGATACCTACGAGCAGTACTTC. It specifies CASGRGDTYEQYF.

The sample holds a few counts of this clonotype. This chain uses TRBV29-1 with TRBJ2-1; 7 bases line up with TRBD2. V trimming: 8 bases; J trimming: 5 bases; junction bases outside the gene matches: 9. Germline-derived CDR1 and CDR2 are SQVTM and ANQGSEA. This CDR3 is 13 amino acids long. The CDR3 region is CSISGTTDNEQFF. DNA for the CDR3: TGCAGCATCTCCGGGACTACTGACAATGAGCAGTTCTTC.

This clonotype was seen a few times. The chain couples TRBV10-3 to TRBJ1-2; D uncertain. The CDR3 loop spans 14 amino acids. Trimming shortened V by 3 bases and J by 8 bases, and 16 bases separated the two germline ends. CDR1 is ENHRY, CDR2 SYGVKD, per germline. CDR3 sequence reads: CAISDDDRTWGYTF. Here the CDR3 DNA reads TGTGCCATCAGTGATGATGACCGCACGTGGGGCTACACCTTC.

This clonotype was counted only a few times. V and J are TRBV18 and TRBJ2-3, with D perhaps matching TRBD1 (6 bases). Germline V gene sequence: CDR1 KGHSH, CDR2 LQKENI. The CDR3 covers 13 residues. V was clipped by 5 bases and J by 6 bases, with 12 bases between them. CDR3 protein: CASSTRTADTQYF. For the CDR3, the DNA is TGTGCCAGCTCAACCCGGACAGCCGATACGCAGTATTTT.

The table lists this clonotype with a few counts. V gene TRBV12-3 or TRBV12-4 combines with J gene TRBJ2-1; D remains ambiguous. V was clipped by 2 bases and J by 8 bases, with 13 bases between them. CDR3 length equals 14 residues. The chain's CDR3 is CASSLPKQIDEQFF. DNA for the CDR3: TGTGCCAGCAGTTTACCCAAACAAATCGATGAGCAGTTCTTC.